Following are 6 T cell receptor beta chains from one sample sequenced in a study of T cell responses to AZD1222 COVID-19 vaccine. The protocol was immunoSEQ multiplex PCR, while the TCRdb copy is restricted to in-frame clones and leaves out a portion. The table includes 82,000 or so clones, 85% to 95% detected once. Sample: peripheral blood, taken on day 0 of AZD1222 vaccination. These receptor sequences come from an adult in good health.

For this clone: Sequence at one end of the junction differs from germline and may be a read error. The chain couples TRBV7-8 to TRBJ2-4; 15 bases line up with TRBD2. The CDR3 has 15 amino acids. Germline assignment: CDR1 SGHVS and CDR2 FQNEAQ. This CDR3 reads CASSLDGLAGGRLDF. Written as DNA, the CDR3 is TGTGCCAGCAGCTTAGACGGACTAGCGGGGGGGCGGTTGGACTTC.

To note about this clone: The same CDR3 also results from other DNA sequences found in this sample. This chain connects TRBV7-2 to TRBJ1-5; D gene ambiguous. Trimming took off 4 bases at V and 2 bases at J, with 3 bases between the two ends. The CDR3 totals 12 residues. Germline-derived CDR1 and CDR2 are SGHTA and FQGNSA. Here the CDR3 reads CASSSGNQPQHF. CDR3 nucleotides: TGTGCCAGCAGCTCAGGCAATCAGCCCCAGCATTTT. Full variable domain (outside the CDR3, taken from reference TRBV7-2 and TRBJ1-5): GAGVSQSPSNKVTEKGKDVELRCDPISGHTALYWYRQSLGQGLEFLIYFQGNSAPDKSGLPSDRFSAERTGGSVSTLTIQRTQQEDSAVYLCASSSGNQPQHFGDGTRLSIL.

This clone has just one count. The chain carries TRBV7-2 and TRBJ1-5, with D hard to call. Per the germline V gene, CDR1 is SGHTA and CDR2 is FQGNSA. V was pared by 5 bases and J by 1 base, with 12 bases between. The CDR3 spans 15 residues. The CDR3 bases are TGTGCCAGCAGCCTCGACCTGGGGAGCAATCAGCCCCAGCATTTT. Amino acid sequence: CASSLDLGSNQPQHF.

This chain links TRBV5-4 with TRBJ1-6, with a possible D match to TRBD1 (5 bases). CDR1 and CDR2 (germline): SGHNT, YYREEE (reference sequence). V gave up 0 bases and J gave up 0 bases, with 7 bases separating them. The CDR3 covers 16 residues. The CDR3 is CASSLAGSSYNSPLHF. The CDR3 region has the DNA TGTGCCAGCAGCTTGGCAGGGAGCTCCTATAATTCACCCCTCCACTTT.

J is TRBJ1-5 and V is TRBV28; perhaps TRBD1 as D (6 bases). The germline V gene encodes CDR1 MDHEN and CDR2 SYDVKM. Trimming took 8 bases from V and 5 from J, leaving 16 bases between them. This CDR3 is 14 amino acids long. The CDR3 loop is CASRDTLPYQPQHF. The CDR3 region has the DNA TGTGCCAGCCGGGACACCTTACCTTATCAGCCCCAGCATTTT.

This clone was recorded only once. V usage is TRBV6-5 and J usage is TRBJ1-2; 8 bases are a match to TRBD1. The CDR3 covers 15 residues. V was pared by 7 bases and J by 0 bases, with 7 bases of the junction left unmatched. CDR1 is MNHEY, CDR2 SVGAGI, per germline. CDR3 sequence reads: CASTRDRLTNYGYTF. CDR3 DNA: TGTGCCAGCACACGGGACAGGCTAACTAACTATGGCTACACCTTC.